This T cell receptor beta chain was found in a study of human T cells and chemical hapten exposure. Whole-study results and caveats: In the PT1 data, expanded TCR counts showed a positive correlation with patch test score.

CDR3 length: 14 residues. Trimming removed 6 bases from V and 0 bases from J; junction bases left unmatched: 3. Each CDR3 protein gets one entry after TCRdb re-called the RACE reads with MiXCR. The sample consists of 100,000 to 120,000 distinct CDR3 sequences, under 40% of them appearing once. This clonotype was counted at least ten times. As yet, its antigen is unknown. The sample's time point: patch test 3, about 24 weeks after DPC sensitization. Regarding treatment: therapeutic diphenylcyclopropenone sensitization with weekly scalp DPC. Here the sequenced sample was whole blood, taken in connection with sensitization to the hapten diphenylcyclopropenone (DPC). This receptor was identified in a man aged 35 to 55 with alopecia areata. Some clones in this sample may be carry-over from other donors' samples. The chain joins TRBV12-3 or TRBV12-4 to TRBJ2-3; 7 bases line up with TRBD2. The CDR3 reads CASSLAESTDTQYF. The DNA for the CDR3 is TGTGCCAGCAGCCTAGCGGAGAGCACAGATACGCAGTATTTT.